The 20 T cell receptor beta chains below come from one sample, sequenced in a study of PD-L1 blockade in urothelial cancer. Here immunoSEQ multiplex PCR was the method, and the copy in TCRdb shows in-frame clones only, minus some. The repertoire has 90,000 or so clones, 90% of them found once; the top ten carry around 1.5%. Noted time point: pretreatment peripheral blood. The sequencing used PBMCs, collected around atezolizumab (anti-PD-L1) treatment. All receptors come from a man between 60 and 75 years old with urothelial cancer.

This chain uses TRBV7-2 with TRBJ2-3; 11 bases fit TRBD2. V shed 2 bases and J 0 bases; nucleotides not matched to a gene: 4. This CDR3 region has 17 residues. From germline, CDR1 is SGHTA and CDR2 FQGNSA. CDR3 DNA: TGTGCCAGCAGCTTAACGGGACTAGCGGCTAGCACAGATACGCAGTATTTT. It translates to CASSLTGLAASTDTQYF.

V and J are TRBV6-5 and TRBJ1-6; 8 nucleotides line up with TRBD1. In germline, CDR1 is MNHEY, CDR2 SVGAGI. This CDR3 region has 15 residues. J lost 10 bases, V lost 6 bases, and 11 bases had no gene match. The CDR3 region is CASRRSYRGYSPLHF. The CDR3 region has the DNA TGTGCCAGCAGGCGCTCTTACAGGGGGTACTCACCCCTCCACTTT.

The chain couples TRBV11-2 to TRBJ2-5, with D maybe TRBD1 (7 bases). The germline CDR1 and CDR2 sequences are SGHAT and FQNNGV. V gave up 1 base and J gave up 4 bases, with 16 bases separating them. The CDR3 extends over 16 amino acids. In DNA form, the CDR3 reads TGTGCCAGCAGCTTAGGCCCTAGCAGGGGGGTAGAGACCCAGTACTTC. This translates into CASSLGPSRGVETQYF.

The V gene is TRBV4-3, the J gene TRBJ1-1, with D uncertain. V gave up 2 bases and J gave up 4 bases, with 8 bases separating them. CDR1 and CDR2 from the germline V gene are LGHNA and YSLEER. The CDR3 consists of 13 residues. The CDR3 spells CASSQTYSTEAFF. The CDR3 nucleotides read TGCGCCAGCAGCCAAACCTACAGCACTGAAGCTTTCTTT.

The gene calls are TRBV9 and TRBJ2-7; 12 bases are shared with TRBD2. Germline assignment: CDR1 SGDLS and CDR2 YYNGEE. The trim removed 0 bases at V and 3 bases at J, leaving 4 bases unmatched. CDR3 length: 16 residues. As DNA, the CDR3 is TGTGCCAGCAGCGTAGGACTAGCGGGGGACGTCTACGAGCAGTACTTC. It translates to CASSVGLAGDVYEQYF.

The chain links TRBV5-4 to TRBJ2-3; 7 bases are a match to TRBD1. Germline CDR1 is SGHNT and CDR2 is YYREEE (reference sequence). This CDR3 contains 15 residues. V dropped 4 bases and J dropped 3; count of bases not matched to a gene: 8. CDR3 sequence reads: CASSPRQGTTDTQYF. CDR3 DNA sequence: TGTGCCAGCAGCCCTAGACAGGGAACGACAGATACGCAGTATTTT. The whole variable domain, filled in from reference TRBV5-4 and TRBJ2-3, reads ETGVTQSPTHLIKTRGQQVTLRCSSQSGHNTVSWYQQALGQGPQFIFQYYREEENGRGNFPPRFSGLQFPNYSSELNVNALELDDSALYLCASSPRQGTTDTQYFGPGTRLTVL.

This chain connects TRBV4-3 to TRBJ1-1, with unresolved D. V was pared by 2 bases and J by 7 bases, with 14 bases between. This CDR3 has 14 residues. Germline CDR1 LGHNA, CDR2 YSLEER. The CDR3 sequence is CASSQMSHTDEAFF. DNA of the CDR3: TGCGCCAGCAGCCAAATGTCGCACACCGATGAAGCTTTCTTT.

The count of this clone is one. This chain uses TRBV28 with TRBJ2-7, with no clear D. The ends were cut back, 6 bases at V and 3 bases at J, with 12 bases in the middle. The CDR3 totals 13 residues. Germline-derived CDR1 and CDR2 are MDHEN and SYDVKM. Here the CDR3 DNA reads TGTGCCAGCAGCGAGGCATCTGTCTACGAGCAGTACTTC. Translating gives CASSEASVYEQYF.

The chain is built from TRBV4-2 and TRBJ1-4, with 9 bases lining up with TRBD1. Trimming cost V 0 bases and J 0 bases; bases outside gene matches: 11. Germline assignment: CDR1 LGHNA and CDR2 YNFKEQ. The CDR3 contains 20 residues. The CDR3 sequence is CASSQEGVGTGSTTNEKLFF. The DNA for the CDR3 is TGTGCCAGCAGCCAAGAGGGGGTGGGGACAGGGTCTACAACTAATGAAAAACTGTTTTTT.

The chain links TRBV6-5 to TRBJ2-1; D gene ambiguous. The CDR3 totals 15 residues. Germline V gives CDR1 MNHEY, CDR2 SVGAGI. Between the trimmed V and J ends, which lost 0 bases and 2 bases, there was a span of 8 bases. The CDR3 nucleotides are TGTGCCAGCAGTTACTCGAATCCAGCCTACAATGAGCAGTTCTTC. Translation: CASSYSNPAYNEQFF.

This clone was seen only a few times. This chain joins TRBV5-8 and TRBJ2-1, with a tentative D call TRBD2 (5 bases). Trimming removed 2 bases from V and 5 bases from J, with 8 bases in between. The CDR3 is 13 residues long. Per the germline V gene, CDR1 is SGHTS and CDR2 is YDEGEE. The CDR3: CASSFDGNNEQFF. The CDR3 nucleotides read TGTGCCAGCAGCTTCGACGGGAACAATGAGCAGTTCTTC.

The chain recombines TRBV7-9 with TRBJ1-5, with TRBD1 matching over 7 bases. With 5 bases clipped from V and 0 bases from J, the junction kept 4 bases outside the gene matches. Germline V gene lookup returns CDR1 SEHNR and CDR2 FQNEAQ (reference sequence). The CDR3 extends over 15 amino acids. This CDR3 reads CASSLGTASNQPQHF. CDR3 sequence (DNA): TGTGCCAGCAGCCTCGGGACAGCTAGCAATCAGCCCCAGCATTTT.

V usage is TRBV28 and J usage is TRBJ2-7; 10 nucleotides align to TRBD1. The CDR3 consists of 14 residues. The germline gives CDR1 MDHEN, CDR2 SYDVKM. V shed 8 bases, J shed 2 bases, and the junction held 6 bases outside the gene matches. Here the CDR3 reads CASGWGTGAYEQYF. The CDR3 bases are TGTGCCAGCGGCTGGGGGACAGGGGCCTACGAGCAGTACTTC.

The CDR3 DNA is TGTGCCATCAGTTCACTTGGACAGGGGACCTACGAGCAGTACTTC. This encodes CAISSLGQGTYEQYF. The rearrangement links TRBV10-3 to TRBJ2-7, with 9 nucleotides matching TRBD1. From germline, CDR1 is ENHRY and CDR2 SYGVKD. This CDR3 contains 15 residues. V was clipped by 5 bases and J by 2 bases; unmatched bases: 7.

The rearrangement links TRBV6-4 to TRBJ1-2; D is uncertain. The germline V gene encodes CDR1 MRHNA and CDR2 SNTAGT. The CDR3 runs to 15 residues. The V and J ends lost 0 bases and 4 bases respectively, with 12 bases between them. Here the CDR3 reads CASSDSIFRVYGYTF. In DNA, the CDR3 is TGTGCCAGCAGTGACTCGATTTTCCGGGTCTATGGCTACACCTTC.

The chain uses TRBV19 and TRBJ1-5; the D gene is possibly TRBD1 (6 bases). Germline V lookup: CDR1 LNHDA, CDR2 SQIVND (reference sequence). Trimming shortened V by 6 bases and J by 5 bases, and 17 bases separated the two germline ends. This CDR3 has 15 amino acids. CDR3 protein: CASSPRSGGYQPQHF. The CDR3 nucleotides read TGTGCCAGTAGCCCGAGATCTGGGGGCTATCAGCCCCAGCATTTT.

V usage is TRBV5-5 and J usage is TRBJ1-2; possibly TRBD1 for D (5 bases). The germline V and J ends were trimmed by 0 bases and 8 bases, with 11 bases remaining between them. Germline CDR1 and CDR2: SGHKS and YYEKEE (reference sequence). The CDR3 covers 13 residues. CDR3 protein: CASSLAREEGYTF. The CDR3 coding sequence is TGTGCCAGCAGCTTGGCCAGGGAGGAGGGCTACACCTTC. The full variable domain, completed using reference TRBV5-5 and TRBJ1-2, is DAGVTQSPTHLIKTRGQQVTLRCSPISGHKSVSWYQQVLGQGPQFIFQYYEKEERGRGNFPDRFSARQFPNYSSELNVNALLLGDSALYLCASSLAREEGYTFGSGTRLTVV.

This chain uses TRBV7-2 with TRBJ2-3, with 9 bases identical to TRBD2. CDR1 is SGHTA and CDR2 is FQGNSA in the germline V gene. The CDR3 is made up of 17 amino acids. V was pared by 2 bases and J by 0 bases, with 6 bases of the junction left unmatched. The CDR3 spells CASSLIGSGGSTDTQYF. The CDR3 DNA reads as TGTGCCAGCAGCTTAATAGGTAGCGGGGGTAGCACAGATACGCAGTATTTT. Variable domain in full (rest from reference TRBV7-2 and TRBJ2-3): GAGVSQSPSNKVTEKGKDVELRCDPISGHTALYWYRQSLGQGLEFLIYFQGNSAPDKSGLPSDRFSAERTGGSVSTLTIQRTQQEDSAVYLCASSLIGSGGSTDTQYFGPGTRLTVL.

The chain couples TRBV7-2 to TRBJ2-3, with 14 bases fitting TRBD2. Germline V gene lookup returns CDR1 SGHTA and CDR2 FQGNSA. The CDR3 has 16 residues. V lost 2 bases, J lost 5 bases, and 3 bases stayed unmatched. The CDR3 DNA reads as TGTGCCAGCAGCTTACAGACTAGCGGGGGGGGAGATACGCAGTATTTT. Protein: CASSLQTSGGGDTQYF.

V and J are TRBV10-3 and TRBJ1-5; 10 positions match TRBD1. The CDR3 runs 14 residues. Germline CDR1 is ENHRY and CDR2 is SYGVKD. The V and J ends lost 11 bases and 2 bases, in that order; junction bases with no gene match: 6. The CDR3 spells CASRQGAGNQPQHF. The CDR3 region has the DNA TGTGCCTCGCGACAGGGGGCCGGCAATCAGCCCCAGCATTTT.